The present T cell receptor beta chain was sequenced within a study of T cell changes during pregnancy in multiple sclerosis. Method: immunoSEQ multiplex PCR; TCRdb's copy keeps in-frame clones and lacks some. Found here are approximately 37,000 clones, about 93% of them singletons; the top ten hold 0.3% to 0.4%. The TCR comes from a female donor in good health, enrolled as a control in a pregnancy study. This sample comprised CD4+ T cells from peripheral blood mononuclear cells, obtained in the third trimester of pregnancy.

CDR3 region: CASSLNGGGRALHF. The CDR3 nucleotides are TGTGCCAGCAGCTTAAACGGAGGCGGGAGGGCCCTCCACTTT. The chain carries TRBV7-2 and TRBJ1-6; the D is unclear. The CDR3 length is 14 residues. Trimming pared 2 bases from V and 14 bases from J, leaving 16 bases between. From germline, CDR1 is SGHTA and CDR2 FQGNSA.